This entry describes one T cell receptor (beta chain). The CDR3 has 16 residues. After thawing and overnight rest, PBMC were stained with GMM-loaded CD1B tetramer, viability dye and anti-CD3 for sorting. The CD1B tetramers carried C32 glucose monomycolate purified from Rhodococcus equi. From each donor, around 100,000 tetramer-negative cells were sorted. Clones were sequenced by immunoSEQ multiplex PCR, and TCRdb holds only the in-frame ones, with some missing. The table records 54,000 or so clones, about 76% of them present only once. This entry is derived from a study of T cells in tuberculosis. Whole-study findings and limits: Some low-affinity tetramer-binding T cells may be absent from this sample.

This receptor was obtained from an adult woman with latent tuberculosis. The V gene is TRBV1, the J gene TRBJ2-7; the D segment call TRBD1 is taken from the table without a DNA check. TRBV1 is shown as a pseudogene. Input material: CD1b-GMM tetramer-negative cells sorted from PBMCs. The CDR3 DNA is TGCACCAGCAGCCAAGAAGGGGGGACAGGCTCCTACGAGCAGTACTTC. It specifies CTSSQEGGTGSYEQYF.